A single sample gave rise to the 21 T cell receptor beta chains below, sequenced in a study of CD8+ T cells in alopecia areata. RNA, once extracted, was reverse transcribed into cDNA for use as the sequencing template. Sequencing used immunoSEQ multiplex PCR; TCRdb keeps in-frame clones, though not all of them. The sample contains about 150,000 clones, 45% to 60% of which appear only once. The sequenced material came from CD4+ T cells sorted from blood. The origin of the receptors is a human donor in good health.

The V gene is TRBV29-1, the J gene TRBJ2-3; 7 bases fit TRBD1. The CDR3 is made up of 13 amino acids. Looked up from germline, CDR1 is SQVTM and CDR2 is ANQGSEA. The trim removed 7 bases at V and 2 bases at J, leaving 6 bases unmatched. CDR3 nucleotides: TGCAGCGCACAACAGGGGTTCACAGATACGCAGTATTTT. Amino acids: CSAQQGFTDTQYF.

This chain uses TRBV28 with TRBJ1-2, with a possible D match to TRBD1 (6 bases). This CDR3 comprises 15 residues. Trimming pared 7 bases from V and 1 base from J, leaving 16 bases between. The germline V gene has CDR1 MDHEN and CDR2 SYDVKM. In DNA form, the CDR3 reads TGTGCCAGCACCTTACAGGGCCTGGTTAACTATGGCTACACCTTC. Protein product: CASTLQGLVNYGYTF.

This clone was counted a single time. This chain uses TRBV30 with TRBJ2-5; tentatively, D is TRBD2 (6 bases). Trimming took off 0 bases at V and 1 base at J, with 12 bases between the two ends. The germline V gene encodes CDR1 GTSNPN and CDR2 SVGIG (reference sequence). The CDR3 covers 15 residues. The CDR3, as DNA: TGTGCCTGGAGTGTAACCAGCGGGCCCCAAGAGACCCAGTACTTC. Translating it yields CAWSVTSGPQETQYF.

J is TRBJ1-5 and V is TRBV7-8, with TRBD1 matching over 9 bases. CDR3 length: 14 residues. The germline gives CDR1 SGHVS, CDR2 FQNEAQ. Trimming at V came to 5 bases and at J to 7 bases, leaving 6 bases not matched to a gene. This chain's CDR3 is CASSPRTGEQPQHF. In DNA form, the CDR3 reads TGTGCCAGCAGCCCTCGGACAGGGGAACAGCCCCAGCATTTT.

The V and J genes are TRBV4-1 and TRBJ2-2; no clear D. Trimming shortened V by 6 bases and J by 4 bases, and 6 bases separated the two germline ends. The germline gives CDR1 MGHRA, CDR2 YSYEKL. CDR3 length equals 12 residues. DNA of the CDR3: TGCGCCAGCAGAACTATCACCGGGGAGCTGTTTTTT. As protein: CASRTITGELFF.

The rearrangement uses TRBV9 and TRBJ2-3; unclear D gene. Germline CDR1 reads SGDLS; CDR2 reads YYNGEE. CDR3 length: 12 residues. V lost 4 bases and J lost 5, with 8 bases in between. The CDR3, as DNA: TGTGCCAGCAGCCTATTCGGAGATACGCAGTATTTT. Translation: CASSLFGDTQYF.

This clone was found a few times. The chain recombines TRBV7-6 with TRBJ1-4; D call uncertain. V lost 5 bases and J lost 3, with 10 bases in between. The CDR3 sequence is 14 residues long. CDR1 and CDR2 (germline): SGHVS, FNYEAQ. The CDR3 protein is CASSPFESNEKLFF. CDR3 in DNA: TGTGCCAGCAGCCCGTTCGAGTCTAATGAAAAACTGTTTTTT.

This clone was seen more than once but under ten times. This rearrangement joins TRBV5-1 to TRBJ2-1; 10 bases are a match to TRBD1. The CDR3 loop spans 13 amino acids. The V and J ends lost 4 bases and 6 bases, in that order; junction bases with no gene match: 1. CDR1 is SGHRS and CDR2 is YFSETQ in the germline V gene. The CDR3 sequence: CASSRTGGNEQFF. CDR3 coding DNA: TGCGCCAGCAGCAGGACAGGGGGCAATGAGCAGTTCTTC.

J is TRBJ2-3 and V is TRBV30, with 10 positions matching TRBD2. This CDR3 is 13 amino acids long. The germline V gene encodes CDR1 GTSNPN and CDR2 SVGIG (reference sequence). The CDR3 DNA sequence: TGTGCACAAAGCGGGAGGGCCGGAGATACGCAGTATTTT. It translates to CAQSGRAGDTQYF.

The DNA for the CDR3 is TGTGCCAGCAGTGCAAATGTGTACTACGAGCAGTACTTC. It codes for CASSANVYYEQYF. The V call is TRBV2, the J call TRBJ2-7; the D is unclear. V was shortened by 4 bases and J by 3 bases, with 10 bases between the two germline ends. The CDR3 totals 13 residues. Germline V gene data show CDR1 as SNHLY and CDR2 as FYNNEI.

V usage is TRBV14 and J usage is TRBJ2-7; tentative D call: TRBD2 (5 bases). CDR1 and CDR2 from the germline V gene are SGHDN and FVKESK. V was cut by 4 bases and J by 3 bases, with 7 bases left in between. The CDR3 has 12 amino acids. This CDR3 reads CASSPGNYEQYF. In DNA form, the CDR3 reads TGTGCCAGCAGCCCGGGGAACTACGAGCAGTACTTC.

The V gene is TRBV30, the J gene TRBJ1-2; 9 nucleotides line up with TRBD1. The germline V gene has CDR1 GTSNPN and CDR2 SVGIG (reference sequence). V was pared by 3 bases and J by 0 bases, with 5 bases of the junction left unmatched. CDR3 length equals 15 residues. The DNA of the CDR3 is TGTGCCTGGAGGGACAGGGGTCTTTCTAACTATGGCTACACCTTC. As protein: CAWRDRGLSNYGYTF.

The table lists this clone with a few counts. V usage is TRBV28 and J usage is TRBJ1-4; perhaps TRBD1 as D (5 bases). With 6 bases removed from V and 8 bases from J, the gap between germline ends came to 16 bases. This CDR3 contains 14 residues. Germline V lookup: CDR1 MDHEN, CDR2 SYDVKM. CDR3 amino acids: CASRVTGYSEKLFF. CDR3 nucleotide sequence: TGTGCCAGCAGAGTCACAGGATACTCAGAAAAACTGTTTTTT.

This rearrangement joins TRBV30 to TRBJ2-1; no firm D call. The CDR3 has 8 amino acids. Germline V CDR1 and CDR2: GTSNPN, SVGIG (reference sequence). Trimming left V 2 bases short and J 15 bases short, with 5 bases between. The CDR3 loop is CAWSSRFF. For the CDR3, the DNA is TGTGCCTGGAGTTCGAGGTTCTTC.

The rearrangement joins TRBV29-1 to TRBJ2-1, with TRBD1 identical over 9 bases. The V and J ends lost 7 bases and 12 bases, in that order; junction bases with no gene match: 19. The CDR3 sequence is 15 residues long. Germline V lookup: CDR1 SQVTM, CDR2 ANQGSEA. The CDR3 loop is CSASPGTGSGIGQFF. In DNA, the CDR3 is TGCAGCGCCAGTCCCGGGACAGGGTCCGGAATAGGGCAGTTCTTC.

This clone has only one observation. CDR3 sequence: CSVQVGPYEQYF. The CDR3 bases are TGCAGCGTTCAAGTCGGACCCTACGAGCAGTACTTC. V is TRBV29-1 and J is TRBJ2-7, with D uncertain. The germline V gene has CDR1 SQVTM and CDR2 ANQGSEA. With 5 bases removed from V and 2 bases from J, the gap between germline ends came to 10 bases. The CDR3 sequence is 12 residues long.

This clone has more than one count but fewer than ten. The V and J genes are TRBV29-1 and TRBJ2-1; no reliable D call. CDR3 size: 11 residues. V was cut by 3 bases and J by 4 bases, with 4 bases left in between. CDR1 is SQVTM and CDR2 is ANQGSEA in the germline V gene. Here the CDR3 DNA reads TGCAGCGTTGACCAGTACAATGAGCAGTTCTTC. This sequence encodes CSVDQYNEQFF.

The rearrangement uses TRBV5-1 and TRBJ2-5; 7 bases agree with TRBD1. Germline V lookup: CDR1 SGHRS, CDR2 YFSETQ. This CDR3 has 15 amino acids. V lost 7 bases to trimming and J lost 2 bases; unmatched junction nucleotides: 11. The CDR3, as DNA: TGCGCCAGCGGCCAGGTTACAGGGGTACAAGAGACCCAGTACTTC. As protein: CASGQVTGVQETQYF.

This clone was recorded a few times. J is TRBJ1-1 and V is TRBV6-6; D gene uncertain. CDR1 MNHNY and CDR2 SVGAGI come from the germline V gene (reference sequence). This CDR3 is built from 11 residues. V lost 8 bases and J 1 base, leaving 5 bases between the germline ends. The CDR3 reads CASEKNTEAFF. CDR3 DNA sequence: TGTGCCAGCGAAAAGAACACTGAAGCTTTCTTT.

The V gene is TRBV29-1, the J gene TRBJ2-2, with D possibly TRBD1 on 6 matching bases. V gave up 7 bases and J gave up 5 bases, with 8 bases separating them. This CDR3 region has 11 residues. CDR1 and CDR2 (germline): SQVTM, ANQGSEA. The CDR3 sequence: CSARGTGELFF. The CDR3, as DNA: TGCAGCGCTAGGGGGACCGGGGAGCTGTTTTTT.

Many counts were recorded for this clone. The chain recombines TRBV7-8 with TRBJ2-4; tentative D call: TRBD1 (6 bases). The CDR3 totals 15 residues. V was pared by 5 bases and J by 4 bases, with 15 bases between. The germline V gene has CDR1 SGHVS and CDR2 FQNEAQ. The CDR3 bases are TGTGCCAGCAGCCTTCCCCTTGGACAGAAAAACATTCAGTACTTC. This sequence encodes CASSLPLGQKNIQYF.